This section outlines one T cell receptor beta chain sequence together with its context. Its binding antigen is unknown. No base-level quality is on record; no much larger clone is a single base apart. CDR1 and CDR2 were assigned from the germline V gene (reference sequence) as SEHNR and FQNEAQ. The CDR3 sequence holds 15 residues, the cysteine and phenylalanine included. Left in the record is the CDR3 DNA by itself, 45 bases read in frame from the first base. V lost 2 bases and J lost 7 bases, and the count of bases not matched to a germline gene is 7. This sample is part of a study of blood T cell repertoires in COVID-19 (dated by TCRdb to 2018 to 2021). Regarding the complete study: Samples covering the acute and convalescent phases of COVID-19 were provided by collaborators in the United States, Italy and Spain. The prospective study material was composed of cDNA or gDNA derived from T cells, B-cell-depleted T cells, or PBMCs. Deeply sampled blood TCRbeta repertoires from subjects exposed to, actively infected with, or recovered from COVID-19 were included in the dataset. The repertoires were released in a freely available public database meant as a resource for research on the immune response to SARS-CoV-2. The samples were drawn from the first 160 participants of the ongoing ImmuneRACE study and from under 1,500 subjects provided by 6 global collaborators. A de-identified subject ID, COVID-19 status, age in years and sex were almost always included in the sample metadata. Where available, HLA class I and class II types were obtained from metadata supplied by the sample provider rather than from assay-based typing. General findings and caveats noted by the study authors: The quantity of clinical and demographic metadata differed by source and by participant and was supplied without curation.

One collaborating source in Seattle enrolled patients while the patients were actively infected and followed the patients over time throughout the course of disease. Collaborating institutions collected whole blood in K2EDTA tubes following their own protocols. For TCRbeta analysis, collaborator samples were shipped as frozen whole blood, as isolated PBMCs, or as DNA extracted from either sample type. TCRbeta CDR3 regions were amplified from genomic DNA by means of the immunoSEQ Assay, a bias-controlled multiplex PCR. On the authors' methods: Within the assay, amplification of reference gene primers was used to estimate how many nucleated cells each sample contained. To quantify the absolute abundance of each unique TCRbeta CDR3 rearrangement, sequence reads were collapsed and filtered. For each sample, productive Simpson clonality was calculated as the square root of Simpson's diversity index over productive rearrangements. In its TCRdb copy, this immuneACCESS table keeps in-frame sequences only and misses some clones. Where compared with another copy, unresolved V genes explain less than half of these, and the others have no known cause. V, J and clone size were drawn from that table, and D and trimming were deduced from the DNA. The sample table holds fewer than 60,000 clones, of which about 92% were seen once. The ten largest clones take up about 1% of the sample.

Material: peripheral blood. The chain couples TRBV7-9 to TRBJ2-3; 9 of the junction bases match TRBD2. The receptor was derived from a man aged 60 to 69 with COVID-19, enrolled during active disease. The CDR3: CASSLKAGGRNTQYF. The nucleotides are TGTGCCAGCAGCTTAAAGGCGGGGGGGCGAAATACGCAGTATTTT.